This T cell receptor (beta chain) appears in the sequencing data of a study of cytomegalovirus exposure and HLA in healthy donors. Study as a whole: Early released data comprised about 90 million unique TCRs from HLA-typed donors.

PCR amplification relied on 60 Vbeta primers (plus 13 Jbeta primers). Data came from immunoSEQ multiplex PCR; TCRdb stores just in-frame clones and leaves some out. The data contain 74,000 or so clones, around 76% of them singletons. The CDR3 has 16 amino acids. V shed 1 base, J shed 8 bases, and the junction held 7 bases outside the gene matches. Germline V lookup: CDR1 SGHVS, CDR2 FNYEAQ. The material sequenced was PBMCs. The sequence was obtained from a male donor in good health and CMV-seropositive. The V and J genes are TRBV7-6 and TRBJ2-1, with 11 positions matching TRBD2. This CDR3 is CASSLVLLAGAHEQFF. CDR3 nucleotide sequence: TGTGCCAGCAGCTTAGTTCTACTAGCGGGAGCCCATGAGCAGTTCTTC.